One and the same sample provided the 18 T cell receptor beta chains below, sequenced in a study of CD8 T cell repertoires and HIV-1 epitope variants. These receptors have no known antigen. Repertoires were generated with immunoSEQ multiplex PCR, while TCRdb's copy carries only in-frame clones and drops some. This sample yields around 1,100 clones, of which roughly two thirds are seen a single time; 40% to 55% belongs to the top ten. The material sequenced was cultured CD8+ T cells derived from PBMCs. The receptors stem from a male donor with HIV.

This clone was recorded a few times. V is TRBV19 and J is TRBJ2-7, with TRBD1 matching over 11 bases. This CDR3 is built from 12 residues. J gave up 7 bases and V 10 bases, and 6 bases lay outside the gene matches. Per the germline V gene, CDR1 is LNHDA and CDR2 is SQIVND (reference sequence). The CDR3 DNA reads TGTGCCACCCGGACAGGGGGCGGAGAGCAGTACTTC. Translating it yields CATRTGGGEQYF.

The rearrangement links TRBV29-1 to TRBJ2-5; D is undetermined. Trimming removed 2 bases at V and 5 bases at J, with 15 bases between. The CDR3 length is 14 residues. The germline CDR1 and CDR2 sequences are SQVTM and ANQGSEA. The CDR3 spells CSVESPRDGETQYF. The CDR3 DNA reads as TGCAGCGTTGAAAGCCCTCGCGATGGGGAGACCCAGTACTTC.

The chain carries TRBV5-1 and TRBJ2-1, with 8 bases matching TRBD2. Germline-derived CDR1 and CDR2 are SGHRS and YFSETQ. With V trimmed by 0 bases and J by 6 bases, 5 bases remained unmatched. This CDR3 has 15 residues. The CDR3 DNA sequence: TGCGCCAGCAGCTTGGCGGGACTAGGGGGCAATGAGCAGTTCTTC. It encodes CASSLAGLGGNEQFF.

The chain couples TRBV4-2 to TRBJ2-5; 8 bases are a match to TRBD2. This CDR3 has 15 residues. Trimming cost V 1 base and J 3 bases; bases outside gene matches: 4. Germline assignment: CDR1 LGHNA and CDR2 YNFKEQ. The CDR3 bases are TGTGCCAGCAGCCAAGGCGGAGCGGGGGAAGAGACCCAGTACTTC. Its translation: CASSQGGAGEETQYF.

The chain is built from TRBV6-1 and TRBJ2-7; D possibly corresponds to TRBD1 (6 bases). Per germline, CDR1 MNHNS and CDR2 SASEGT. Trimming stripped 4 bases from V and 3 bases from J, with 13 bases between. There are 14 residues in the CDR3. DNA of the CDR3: TGTGCCAGCAGTGCTCGGGACAACGGCTACGAGCAGTACTTC. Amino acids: CASSARDNGYEQYF.

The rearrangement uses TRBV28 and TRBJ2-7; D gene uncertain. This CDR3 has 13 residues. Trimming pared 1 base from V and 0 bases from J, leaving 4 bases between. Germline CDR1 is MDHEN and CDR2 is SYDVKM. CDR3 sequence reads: CASSLYGSYEQYF. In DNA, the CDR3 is TGTGCCAGCAGTTTATACGGCTCCTACGAGCAGTACTTC.

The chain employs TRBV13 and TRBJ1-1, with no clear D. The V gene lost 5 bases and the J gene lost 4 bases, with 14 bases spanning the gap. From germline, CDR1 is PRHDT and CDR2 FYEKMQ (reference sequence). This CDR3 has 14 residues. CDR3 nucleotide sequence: TGTGCCAGCAGCCCCAAGAGGGCTTCCACTGAAGCTTTCTTT. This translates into CASSPKRASTEAFF.

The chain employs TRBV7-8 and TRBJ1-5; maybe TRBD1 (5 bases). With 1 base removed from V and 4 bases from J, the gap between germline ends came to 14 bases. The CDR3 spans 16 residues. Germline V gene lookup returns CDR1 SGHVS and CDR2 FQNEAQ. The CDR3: CASSLVSAAGNQPQHF. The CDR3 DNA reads TGTGCCAGCAGCTTAGTTAGTGCGGCAGGGAATCAGCCCCAGCATTTT. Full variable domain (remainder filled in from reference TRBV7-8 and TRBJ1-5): GAGVSQSPRYKVAKRGQDVALRCDPISGHVSLFWYQQALGQGPEFLTYFQNEAQLDKSGLPSDRFFAERPEGSVSTLKIQRTQQEDSAVYLCASSLVSAAGNQPQHFGDGTRLSIL.

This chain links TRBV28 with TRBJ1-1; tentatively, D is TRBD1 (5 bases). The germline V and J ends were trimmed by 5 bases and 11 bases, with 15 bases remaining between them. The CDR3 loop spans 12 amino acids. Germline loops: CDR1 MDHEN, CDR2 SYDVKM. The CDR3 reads CASSQRAREAFF. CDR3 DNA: TGTGCCAGCAGTCAGCGGGCCAGGGAGGCTTTCTTT. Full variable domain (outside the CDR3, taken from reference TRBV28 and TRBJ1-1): DVKVTQSSRYLVKRTGEKVFLECVQDMDHENMFWYRQDPGLGLRLIYFSYDVKMKEKGDIPEGYSVSREKKERFSLILESASTNQTSMYLCASSQRAREAFFGQGTRLTVV.

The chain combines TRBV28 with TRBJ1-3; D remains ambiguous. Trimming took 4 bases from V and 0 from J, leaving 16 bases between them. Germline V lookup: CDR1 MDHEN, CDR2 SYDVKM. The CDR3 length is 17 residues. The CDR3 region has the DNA TGTGCCAGCAGTTCCGCGGGTGGGATCCTCTCTGGAAACACCATATATTTT. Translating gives CASSSAGGILSGNTIYF.

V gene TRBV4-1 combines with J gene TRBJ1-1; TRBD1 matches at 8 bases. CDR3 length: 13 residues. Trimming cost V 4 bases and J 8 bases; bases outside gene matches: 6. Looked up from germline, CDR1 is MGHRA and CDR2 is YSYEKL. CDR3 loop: CASSRLQGEEAFF. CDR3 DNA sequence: TGCGCCAGCAGCCGTTTACAGGGGGAGGAAGCTTTCTTT.

The CDR3 reads CASSDPCPRGRITYEQYF. DNA for the CDR3: TGTGCCAGCAGTGACCCGTGTCCTAGGGGGCGAATCACCTACGAGCAGTACTTC. The chain links TRBV6-4 to TRBJ2-7, with TRBD1 matching 7 bases. The CDR3 has 18 residues. Germline values: CDR1 MRHNA, CDR2 SNTAGT. After removal of 2 bases from V and 2 bases from J, the junction contained 15 bases not matched to a gene.

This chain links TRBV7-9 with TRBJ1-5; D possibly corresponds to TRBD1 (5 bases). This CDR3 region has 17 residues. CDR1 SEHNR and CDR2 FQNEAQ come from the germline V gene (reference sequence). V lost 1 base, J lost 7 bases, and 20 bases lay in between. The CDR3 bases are TGTGCCAGCAGCTTAGAGGTGGGGGAACCCTTCGGGCAGCCCCAGCATTTT. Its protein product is CASSLEVGEPFGQPQHF.

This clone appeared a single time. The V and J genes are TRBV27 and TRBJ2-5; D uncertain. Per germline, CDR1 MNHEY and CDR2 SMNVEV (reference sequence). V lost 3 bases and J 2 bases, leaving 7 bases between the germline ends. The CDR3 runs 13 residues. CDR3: CASSLPRQETQYF. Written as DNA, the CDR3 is TGTGCCAGCAGTTTGCCTAGGCAAGAGACCCAGTACTTC.

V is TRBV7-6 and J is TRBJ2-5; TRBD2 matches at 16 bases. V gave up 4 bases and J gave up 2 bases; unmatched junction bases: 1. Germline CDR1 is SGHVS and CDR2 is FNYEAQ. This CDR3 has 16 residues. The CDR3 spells CASSSGLAGGQETQYF. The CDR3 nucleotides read TGTGCCAGCAGCTCGGGACTAGCGGGGGGGCAAGAGACCCAGTACTTC.

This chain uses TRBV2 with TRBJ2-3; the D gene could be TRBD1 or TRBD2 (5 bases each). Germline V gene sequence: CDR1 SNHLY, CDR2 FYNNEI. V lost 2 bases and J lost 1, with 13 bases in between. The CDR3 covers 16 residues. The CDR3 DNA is TGTGCCAGCAGTGAATTGGGGGTGGTCGGCACAGATACGCAGTATTTT. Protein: CASSELGVVGTDTQYF. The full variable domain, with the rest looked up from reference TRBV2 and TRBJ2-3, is EPEVTQTPSHQVTQMGQEVILRCVPISNHLYFYWYRQILGQKVEFLVSFYNNEISEKSEIFDDQFSVERPDGSNFTLKIRSTKLEDSAMYFCASSELGVVGTDTQYFGPGTRLTVL.

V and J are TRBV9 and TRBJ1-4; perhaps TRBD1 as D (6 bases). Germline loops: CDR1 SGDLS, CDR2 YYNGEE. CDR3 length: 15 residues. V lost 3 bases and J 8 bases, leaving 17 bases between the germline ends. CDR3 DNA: TGTGCCAGCAGCGAGGGGGGTGACAAAGCAGAAAAACTGTTTTTT. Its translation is CASSEGGDKAEKLFF.

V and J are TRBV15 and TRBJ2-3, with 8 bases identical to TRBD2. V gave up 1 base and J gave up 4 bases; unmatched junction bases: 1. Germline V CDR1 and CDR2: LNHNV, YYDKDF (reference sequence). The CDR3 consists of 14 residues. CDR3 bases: TGTGCCACCAGCAGAGCGGGAGGGGCAGATACGCAGTATTTT. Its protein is CATSRAGGADTQYF.